This is a list of T cell receptor beta chains from one sample in a study of cytomegalovirus exposure and HLA in healthy donors. Measured with immunoSEQ multiplex PCR; TCRdb has only the in-frame clones, and not every one. Of under 250,000 clones listed, 76% are singletons. Sequencing used PBMCs. These receptors all stem from a man younger than 35 in good health and CMV-seronegative. Each CDR3 is given with its conserved first and last residue. D genes are given only for firm matches. Clone size, where shown, is once, few, many, or a class for clones that have expanded.

V gene: TRBV18; J gene: TRBJ2-1; D gene: -; clone size: -; CDR3 protein: CASSPSEGNEQFF; CDR3 DNA: TGTGCCAGCTCACCGTCCGAGGGCAATGAGCAGTTCTTC
V gene: TRBV27; J gene: TRBJ1-4; D gene: TRBD1; clone size: -; CDR3 protein: CASSPTGAGIEKLFF; CDR3 DNA: TGTGCCAGCAGTCCGACAGGGGCGGGGATTGAAAAACTGTTTTTT
V gene: TRBV5-1; J gene: TRBJ2-2; D gene: TRBD1; clone size: -; CDR3 protein: CASSYGTVNTGELFF; CDR3 DNA: TGCGCCAGCAGCTACGGGACAGTTAACACCGGGGAGCTGTTTTTT
V gene: TRBV2; J gene: TRBJ2-3; D gene: -; clone size: few; CDR3 protein: CASSDLAPSTDTQYF; CDR3 DNA: TGTGCCAGCAGCGACCTAGCACCTAGCACAGATACGCAGTATTTT
V gene: TRBV7-2; J gene: TRBJ2-5; D gene: TRBD2; clone size: few; CDR3 protein: CASSLEPAGFQETQYF; CDR3 DNA: TGTGCCAGCAGCTTAGAACCAGCGGGGTTCCAAGAGACCCAGTACTTC
V gene: TRBV30; J gene: TRBJ1-5; D gene: -; clone size: -; CDR3 protein: CAWSPGFRQPQHF; CDR3 DNA: TGTGCCTGGAGTCCAGGGTTCAGGCAGCCCCAGCATTTT
V gene: TRBV5-1; J gene: TRBJ2-1; D gene: -; clone size: few; CDR3 protein: CASSFWDGGDEQFF; CDR3 DNA: TGCGCCAGCAGTTTTTGGGACGGGGGAGATGAGCAGTTCTTC
V gene: TRBV12-5; J gene: TRBJ2-3; D gene: -; clone size: -; CDR3 protein: CASSTGAQYF; CDR3 DNA: TGTGCTAGCTCCACGGGTGCGCAGTATTTT
V gene: TRBV19; J gene: TRBJ2-1; D gene: -; clone size: -; CDR3 protein: CASSIASPRSVEQFF; CDR3 DNA: TGTGCCAGTAGTATAGCTAGCCCCCGATCGGTTGAGCAGTTCTTC
V gene: TRBV2; J gene: TRBJ1-2; D gene: -; clone size: -; CDR3 protein: CASSETVGYTF; CDR3 DNA: TGTGCCAGCAGTGAAACGGTTGGCTACACCTTC
V gene: TRBV5-5; J gene: TRBJ2-1; D gene: -; clone size: -; CDR3 protein: CASSLSGYVANEQFF; CDR3 DNA: TGTGCCAGCAGCTTGTCGGGATATGTAGCCAATGAGCAGTTCTTC
V gene: TRBV5-5; J gene: TRBJ2-2; D gene: TRBD2; clone size: few; CDR3 protein: CASSFQAGGSGELFF; CDR3 DNA: TGTGCCAGCAGCTTTCAAGCGGGAGGGTCCGGGGAGCTGTTTTTT
V gene: TRBV7-3; J gene: TRBJ2-1; D gene: TRBD2; clone size: -; CDR3 protein: CASSPLGGSVYNEQFF; CDR3 DNA: TGTGCCAGCAGCCCCCTTGGCGGGAGTGTATACAATGAGCAGTTCTTC
V gene: TRBV5-1; J gene: TRBJ1-2; D gene: -; clone size: few; CDR3 protein: CASSLADANYGYTF; CDR3 DNA: TGCGCCAGCAGCCTAGCCGACGCAAACTATGGCTACACCTTC
V gene: TRBV13; J gene: TRBJ2-3; D gene: -; clone size: once; CDR3 protein: CASSPTGTRLADTQYF; CDR3 DNA: TGTGCCAGCAGCCCCACCGGGACTCGTTTAGCAGATACGCAGTATTTT
V gene: TRBV19; J gene: TRBJ1-2; D gene: -; clone size: once; CDR3 protein: CASSPTGGDYGYTF; CDR3 DNA: TGTGCCAGTAGTCCCACCGGCGGGGACTATGGCTACACCTTC
V gene: TRBV14; J gene: TRBJ1-1; D gene: TRBD1; clone size: -; CDR3 protein: CASSQVPGQGGNTEAFF; CDR3 DNA: TGTGCCAGCAGCCAAGTACCGGGACAGGGGGGGAACACTGAAGCTTTCTTT
V gene: TRBV15; J gene: TRBJ2-7; D gene: TRBD1; clone size: -; CDR3 protein: CATSGGQGTYEQYF; CDR3 DNA: TGTGCCACCAGCGGGGGACAGGGTACTTACGAGCAGTACTTC
V gene: TRBV19; J gene: TRBJ1-2; D gene: -; clone size: -; CDR3 protein: CASTMGQTNYGYTF; CDR3 DNA: TGTGCCAGTACCATGGGGCAGACTAACTATGGCTACACCTTC
V gene: TRBV7-9; J gene: TRBJ2-7; D gene: TRBD1; clone size: -; CDR3 protein: CASSPRDTYPGQGSYEQYF; CDR3 DNA: TGTGCCAGCAGCCCCCGAGACACTTACCCGGGACAGGGGAGCTACGAGCAGTACTTC
V gene: TRBV30; J gene: TRBJ2-1; D gene: TRBD2; clone size: once; CDR3 protein: CAWSFPGLAPLKSSYNEQFF; CDR3 DNA: TGTGCCTGGAGTTTTCCGGGACTAGCGCCTCTTAAGAGCTCCTACAATGAGCAGTTCTTC
V gene: TRBV9; J gene: TRBJ2-3; D gene: -; clone size: once; CDR3 protein: CASSVFTGAGTDTQYF; CDR3 DNA: TGTGCCAGCAGCGTGTTTACGGGAGCGGGCACAGATACGCAGTATTTT
V gene: TRBV7-8; J gene: TRBJ2-5; D gene: -; clone size: -; CDR3 protein: CASSQEGRETQYF; CDR3 DNA: TGTGCCAGCAGTCAGGAGGGGCGGGAGACCCAGTACTTC
V gene: TRBV19; J gene: TRBJ2-7; D gene: TRBD1; clone size: few; CDR3 protein: CASSPDRGSEQYF; CDR3 DNA: TGTGCCAGTAGTCCAGACAGGGGGTCCGAGCAGTACTTC
V gene: TRBV18; J gene: TRBJ1-4; D gene: -; clone size: -; CDR3 protein: CASSPPQNPNEKLFF; CDR3 DNA: TGTGCCAGCTCACCACCACAGAACCCCAATGAAAAACTGTTTTTT
V gene: TRBV27; J gene: TRBJ1-5; D gene: -; clone size: -; CDR3 protein: CASSLGGTGSNQPQHF; CDR3 DNA: TGTGCCAGCAGTTTGGGTGGTACAGGTTCGAATCAGCCCCAGCATTTT
V gene: TRBV5-1; J gene: TRBJ1-3; D gene: TRBD1; clone size: -; CDR3 protein: CASSTGQGHGNTIYF; CDR3 DNA: TGCGCCAGCAGCACAGGACAGGGGCACGGAAACACCATATATTTT
V gene: TRBV5-1; J gene: TRBJ2-6; D gene: TRBD1; clone size: -; CDR3 protein: CASSWTGQDSGANVLTF; CDR3 DNA: TGCGCCAGCAGCTGGACAGGGCAAGACTCTGGGGCCAACGTCCTGACTTTC
V gene: TRBV28; J gene: TRBJ1-3; D gene: -; clone size: -; CDR3 protein: CASSLGNTIYF; CDR3 DNA: TGTGCCAGCAGTCTCGGAAACACCATATATTTT